This T cell receptor beta chain comes out of a study of T-cell reconstitution after alpha-beta-depleted transplantation in children. The study, taken as a whole, reports: Roughly two months post-transplant, alpha-beta T cells reportedly originated from several hundred graft clones that had expanded.

V gave up 2 bases and J gave up 0 bases; unmatched junction bases: 1. The CDR3 totals 15 residues. The germline gives CDR1 SGDLS, CDR2 YYNGEE. Unique molecular identifiers tagged the TCRbeta library. TCRdb itself ran the PCR reads through MiXCR, one entry per CDR3 protein. Counted here are around 30,000 distinct CDR3 sequences, around 7% occurring once; the ten biggest clones make up 27%. This clonotype was observed many times. The antigen is undetermined. This material consisted of peripheral blood, taken 60 days after TCRalphabeta/CD19-depleted stem cell transplant. The TCR sequence derives from a child in the first two years of life who had a stem cell transplant for acute myeloid leukemia, so the T cells may come from the graft donor. The chain carries TRBV9 and TRBJ2-4, with 8 bases matching TRBD2. Written as DNA, the CDR3 is TGTGCCAGCAGCGTCGGGGGGGGAGCCAAAAACATTCAGTACTTC. It is translated as CASSVGGGAKNIQYF. Together with reference TRBV9 and TRBJ2-4, the CDR3 gives the full variable domain: DSGVTQTPKHLITATGQRVTLRCSPRSGDLSVYWYQQSLDQGLQFLIQYYNGEERAKGNILERFSAQQFPDLHSELNLSSLELGDSALYFCASSVGGGAKNIQYFGAGTRLSVL.